The source of this TCR beta chain is a study of cytomegalovirus exposure and HLA in healthy donors. Each donor was healthy, and each was a bone marrow donor. The primer mix had 60 Vbeta and 13 Jbeta primers. This table comes from immunoSEQ multiplex PCR, and its TCRdb copy is limited to in-frame clones, with some not included. The table lists roughly 100,000 clones, approximately 78% of them singletons. Whole-study results and caveats: For most subjects, TCR beta sequences were reported to predict HLA-A and HLA-B alleles with accuracy. Later work showed greater clonal expansion in HLA-associated TCR beta chains than in equally common others.

Details on this clone: What it recognizes is unknown.

This clonotype was obtained from a woman aged 35 to 49 in good health and CMV-seronegative. Sequencing used PBMCs.

The chain's CDR3 is CASSEPWREVDGYTF. In nucleotides, the CDR3 is TGTGCCAGCAGTGAACCATGGCGGGAGGTCGATGGCTACACCTTC. This chain joins TRBV6-1 and TRBJ1-2, with D unresolved. Trimming removed 2 bases from V and 6 bases from J, with 16 bases in between. This CDR3 comprises 15 residues. The V gene's germline CDR1 is MNHNS and CDR2 SASEGT.